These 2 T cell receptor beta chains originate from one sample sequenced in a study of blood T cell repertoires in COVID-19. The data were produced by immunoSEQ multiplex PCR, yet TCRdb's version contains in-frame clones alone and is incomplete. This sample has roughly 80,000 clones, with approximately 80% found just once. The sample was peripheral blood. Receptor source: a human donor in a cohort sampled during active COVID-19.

CDR3 DNA sequence: TGTGCCAGCAGCTCCAGGGCCTCAGGGGGCACTGAAGCTTTCTTT. It yields the protein CASSSRASGGTEAFF. The chain uses TRBV7-9 and TRBJ1-1; 7 nucleotides agree with TRBD1. The trim removed 4 bases at V and 4 bases at J, leaving 9 bases unmatched. This CDR3 comprises 15 residues. The germline CDR1 and CDR2 sequences are SEHNR and FQNEAQ (reference sequence).

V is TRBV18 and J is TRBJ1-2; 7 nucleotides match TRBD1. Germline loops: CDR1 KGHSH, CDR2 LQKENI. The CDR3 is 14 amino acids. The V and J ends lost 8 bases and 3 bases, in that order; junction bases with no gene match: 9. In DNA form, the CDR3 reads TGTGCCAGCACCCCGACAGGGACAGACTATGGCTACACCTTC. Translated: CASTPTGTDYGYTF.